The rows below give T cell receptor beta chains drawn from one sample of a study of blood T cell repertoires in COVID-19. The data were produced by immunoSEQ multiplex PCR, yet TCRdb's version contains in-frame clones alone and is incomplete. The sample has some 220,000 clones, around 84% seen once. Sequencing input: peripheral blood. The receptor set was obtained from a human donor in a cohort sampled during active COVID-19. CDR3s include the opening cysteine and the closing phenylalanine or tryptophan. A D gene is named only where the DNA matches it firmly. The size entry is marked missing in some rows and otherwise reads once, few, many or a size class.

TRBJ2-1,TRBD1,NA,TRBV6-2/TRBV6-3,TGTGCCAGCAGTTACGTGGACAGGCTAGGAAATGAGCAGTTCTTC,CASSYVDRLGNEQFF
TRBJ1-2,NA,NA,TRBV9,TGTGCCAGCAGCTTGGGGGGGCAGAACTACATCTATGGCTACACCTTC,CASSLGGQNYIYGYTF
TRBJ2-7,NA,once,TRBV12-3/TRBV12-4,TGTGCCAGCAGTAAAGGGGATGACTACGAGCAGTACTTC,CASSKGDDYEQYF
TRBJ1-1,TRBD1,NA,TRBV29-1,TGCAGCGCTGTGGACAGGGGGAACACTGAAGCTTTCTTT,CSAVDRGNTEAFF
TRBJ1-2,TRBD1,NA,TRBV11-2,TGTGCCAGCAGCTCCTGGACAGGGGAGGAAAGTGGCTACACCTTC,CASSSWTGEESGYTF
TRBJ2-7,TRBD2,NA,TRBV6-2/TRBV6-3,TGTGCCAGCAGCCCTCCCGGGGGGGCCGGCGAGCAGTACTTC,CASSPPGGAGEQYF
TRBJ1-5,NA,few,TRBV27,TGTGCCAGCAGCTGGACAGCCAATCAGCCCCAGCATTTT,CASSWTANQPQHF
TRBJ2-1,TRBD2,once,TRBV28,TGTGCCAGCAGTTTACGGCGGGGGGTGGACAATGAGCAGTTCTTC,CASSLRRGVDNEQFF
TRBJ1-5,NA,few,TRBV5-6,TGTGCCAGCGCCAGTGGGGTCGACAGGTTCAATCAGCCCCAGCATTTT,CASASGVDRFNQPQHF
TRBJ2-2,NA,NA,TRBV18,TGTGCCAGCTCACCACCGGGGGGGCGCGAAGGCACCGGGGAGCTGTTTTTT,CASSPPGGREGTGELFF
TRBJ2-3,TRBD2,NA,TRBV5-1,TGCGCCAGCAGCTTGGATCCCTGGAGTATTAGCGGGGGGCCTACAGATACGCAGTATTTT,CASSLDPWSISGGPTDTQYF
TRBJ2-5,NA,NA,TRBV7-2,TGTGCCAGCAGCTTAGTGCAGGACTCCGAGACCCAGTACTTC,CASSLVQDSETQYF
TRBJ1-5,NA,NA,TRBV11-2,TGTGCCAGCAGCTTAGATGTAGCCCAGCCCCAGCATTTT,CASSLDVAQPQHF
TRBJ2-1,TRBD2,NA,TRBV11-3,TGTGCCAGCAGCGACGGGACTAGCGGAAACAATGAGCAGTTCTTC,CASSDGTSGNNEQFF
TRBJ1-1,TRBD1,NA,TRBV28,TGTGCCAGCAGTTTAGCAAAGACAGGGGGCGATACTGAAGCTTTCTTT,CASSLAKTGGDTEAFF
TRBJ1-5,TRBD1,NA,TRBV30,TGTGCCTGGAGTTGGGGGACAGGCTCCAATCAGCCCCAGCATTTT,CAWSWGTGSNQPQHF
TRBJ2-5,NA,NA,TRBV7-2,TGTGCCAGCAGCTTCCCCGGAGCCCAAGAGACCCAGTACTTC,CASSFPGAQETQYF
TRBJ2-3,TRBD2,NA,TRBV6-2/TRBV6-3,TGTGCCAGCAGTTCTAGGGACTACCGCACAGATACGCAGTATTTT,CASSSRDYRTDTQYF
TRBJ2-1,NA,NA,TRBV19,TGTGCCAGTAGGGCTGATGAGCAGTTCTTC,CASRADEQFF
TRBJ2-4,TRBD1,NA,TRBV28,TGTGCCAGCAGCCGACGGACAGGGGAAAACATTCAGTACTTC,CASSRRTGENIQYF
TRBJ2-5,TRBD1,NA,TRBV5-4,TGTGCCAGCAGGATTAGACAGGGAGAGACCCAGTACTTC,CASRIRQGETQYF
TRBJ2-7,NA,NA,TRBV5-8,TGTGCCAGCAGCCCAGAGAGCGGGCCCCCCTACGAGCAGTACTTC,CASSPESGPPYEQYF
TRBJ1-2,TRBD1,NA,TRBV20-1,TGCAGTGCTAGTAGCCGGTCATCAGGACAGGGGAGGAATGGCTACACCTTC,CSASSRSSGQGRNGYTF
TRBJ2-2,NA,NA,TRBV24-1,TGTGCCACCAGTGATTTTCGGAGGGGACGTGACACCGGGGAGCTGTTTTTT,CATSDFRRGRDTGELFF
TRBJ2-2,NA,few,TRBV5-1,TGCGCCAGCAGCTTGATCCCCCGGCGGGCGAACACCGGGGAGCTGTTTTTT,CASSLIPRRANTGELFF
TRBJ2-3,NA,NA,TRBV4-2,TGTGCCAGCAGCCAAGATCTATCCGATACGCAGTATTTT,CASSQDLSDTQYF
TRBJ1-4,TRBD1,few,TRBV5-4,TGTGCCAGCAGCTTGGAGCGGGACAGGGGTAATGAAAAACTGTTTTTT,CASSLERDRGNEKLFF
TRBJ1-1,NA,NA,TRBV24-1,TGTGCCTCCGATCATAGGACATTATCCATGAACACTGAAGCTTTCTTT,CASDHRTLSMNTEAFF
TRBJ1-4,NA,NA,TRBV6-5,TGTGCCAGCAGGGTTCAGGGTCCGGAAAAACTGTTTTTT,CASRVQGPEKLFF
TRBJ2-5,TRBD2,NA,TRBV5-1,TGCGCCAGCAGCACCGGGACTAGCGGAAAAGAGACCCAGTACTTC,CASSTGTSGKETQYF
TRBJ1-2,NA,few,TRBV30,TGTGCCTGGACCCGACCGGGCTATGGCTACACCTTC,CAWTRPGYGYTF
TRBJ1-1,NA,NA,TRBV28,TGTGCCAGCAGTCCCCTTAACACTGAAGCTTTCTTT,CASSPLNTEAFF
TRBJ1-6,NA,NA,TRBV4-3,TGCGCCAGCAGCCAAGATCGACTTTATAATTCACCCCTCCACTTT,CASSQDRLYNSPLHF
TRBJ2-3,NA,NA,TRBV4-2,TGTGCCAGCAGCCCGGGAGCTAGCACAGATACGCAGTATTTT,CASSPGASTDTQYF
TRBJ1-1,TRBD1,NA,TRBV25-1,TGTGCCAGCAGGCGGACAGGGCGGAACACTGAAGCTTTCTTT,CASRRTGRNTEAFF
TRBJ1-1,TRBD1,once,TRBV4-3,TGCGCCAGCAGCCCTGAGACAGGGGAGGGCACTGAAGCTTTCTTT,CASSPETGEGTEAFF
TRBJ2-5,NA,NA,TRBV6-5,TGTGCCAGCACGACTAGTTCCCAAGAGACCCAGTACTTC,CASTTSSQETQYF
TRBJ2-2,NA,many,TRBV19,TGTGCCAGTAGATGGGAGTTAGTAGGGGAGCTGTTTTTT,CASRWELVGELFF
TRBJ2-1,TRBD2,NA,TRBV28,TGTGCCAGCTCTACTCGGACTAGCGGGAGAGGCGAGCAGTTCTTC,CASSTRTSGRGEQFF
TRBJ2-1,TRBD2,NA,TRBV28,TGTGCCAGCCTCCTTTCGGGACTAGCGGGGAATGAGCAGTTCTTC,CASLLSGLAGNEQFF
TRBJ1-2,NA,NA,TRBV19,TGTGCCAGTAGTATAGACCGCCTAAACTATGGCTACACCTTC,CASSIDRLNYGYTF
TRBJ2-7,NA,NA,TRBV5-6,TGTGCCAGCAGCTTCGACACCAACACCTACGAGCAGTACTTC,CASSFDTNTYEQYF
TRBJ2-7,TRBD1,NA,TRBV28,TGTGCCAGCAGTGCAATTCAGGGGGCCGAGCAGTACTTC,CASSAIQGAEQYF
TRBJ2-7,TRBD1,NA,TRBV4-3,TGCGCCAGCAGCGCCGGGACAGGGACCTCCTACGAGCAGTACTTC,CASSAGTGTSYEQYF
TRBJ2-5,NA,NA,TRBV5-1,TGCGCCAGCAGTTGGGGAGGGGGAGAGACCCAGTACTTC,CASSWGGGETQYF
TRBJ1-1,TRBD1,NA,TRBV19,TGTGCCAGTAATAACAGGGGTCGGACTGAAGCTTTCTTT,CASNNRGRTEAFF
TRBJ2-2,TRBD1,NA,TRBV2,TGTGCCAGCAGTGCAGCAGCCAGGGGGACCGGGGAGCTGTTTTTT,CASSAAARGTGELFF
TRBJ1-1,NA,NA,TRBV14,TGTGCCAGCAGCCAAGGGGTGCGGGAGCGAGCTTTCTTT,CASSQGVRERAFF